The 3 T cell receptor beta chains presented below share a single source sample, sequenced in a study of shared clonotypes between healthy human individuals. Generated by immunoSEQ multiplex PCR, the TCRdb table keeps only in-frame clones and is missing some. The sample lists some 1 million clones, around 74% occurring once. Sequencing was done on a sample of memory CD4+ T cells sorted from blood. Subset meaning: CD45RA-negative fraction. These receptors were taken from a man in his late teens or twenties in good health.

The chain joins TRBV11-3 to TRBJ2-7; TRBD1 agrees at 9 bases. This CDR3 comprises 14 residues. Unmatched junction bases numbered 5, after V lost 3 bases and J lost 5 bases. Germline assignment: CDR1 SGHNT and CDR2 YENEEA. This CDR3 reads CASSFGTGKDEQYF. The CDR3 nucleotides read TGTGCCAGCAGCTTCGGGACAGGGAAAGACGAGCAGTACTTC. Full variable domain (outside the CDR3, taken from reference TRBV11-3 and TRBJ2-7): EAGVVQSPRYKIIEKKQPVAFWCNPISGHNTLYWYLQNLGQGPELLIRYENEEAVDDSQLPKDRFSAERLKGVDSTLKIQPAELGDSAVYLCASSFGTGKDEQYFGPGTRLTVT.

J is TRBJ2-1 and V is TRBV4-2; D possibly corresponds to TRBD2 (6 bases). V was cut by 6 bases and J by 13 bases, with 22 bases left in between. Germline lookup yields CDR1 LGHNA and CDR2 YNFKEQ. CDR3 length: 14 amino acids. CDR3 coding DNA: TGTGCCAGCAGTTACGGACTAAGCAGCGAGAGACAGTTCTTC. Its protein is CASSYGLSSERQFF.

The V gene is TRBV7-2, the J gene TRBJ1-3, with 9 bases identical to TRBD1. Germline V CDR1 and CDR2: SGHTA, FQGNSA. This CDR3 has 15 residues. With 3 bases clipped from V and 4 bases from J, the junction kept 4 bases outside the gene matches. In DNA form, the CDR3 reads TGTGCCAGCAGCTTCAAGACAGGGGGAGGAAACACCATATATTTT. Its translation: CASSFKTGGGNTIYF.